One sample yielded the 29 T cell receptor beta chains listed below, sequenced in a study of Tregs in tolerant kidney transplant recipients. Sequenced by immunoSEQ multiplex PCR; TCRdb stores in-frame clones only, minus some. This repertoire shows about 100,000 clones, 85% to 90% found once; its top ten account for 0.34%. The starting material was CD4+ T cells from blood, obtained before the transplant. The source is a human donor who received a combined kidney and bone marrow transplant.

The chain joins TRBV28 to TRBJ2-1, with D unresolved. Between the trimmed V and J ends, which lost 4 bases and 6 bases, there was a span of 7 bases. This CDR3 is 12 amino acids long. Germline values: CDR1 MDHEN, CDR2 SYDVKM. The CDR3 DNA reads TGTGCCAGCAGTTCCCTCCCCAATGAGCAGTTCTTC. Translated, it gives CASSSLPNEQFF. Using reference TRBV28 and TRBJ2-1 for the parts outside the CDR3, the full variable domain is DVKVTQSSRYLVKRTGEKVFLECVQDMDHENMFWYRQDPGLGLRLIYFSYDVKMKEKGDIPEGYSVSREKKERFSLILESASTNQTSMYLCASSSLPNEQFFGPGTRLTVL.

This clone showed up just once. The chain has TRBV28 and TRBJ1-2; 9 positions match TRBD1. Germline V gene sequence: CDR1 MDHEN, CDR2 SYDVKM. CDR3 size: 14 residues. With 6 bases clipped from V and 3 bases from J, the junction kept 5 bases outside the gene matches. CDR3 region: CASRGQGLDYGYTF. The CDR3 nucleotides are TGTGCCAGCAGGGGACAGGGTCTCGACTATGGCTACACCTTC.

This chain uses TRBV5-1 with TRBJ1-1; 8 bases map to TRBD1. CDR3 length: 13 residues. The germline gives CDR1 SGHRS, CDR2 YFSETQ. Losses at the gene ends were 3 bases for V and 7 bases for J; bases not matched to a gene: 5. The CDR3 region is CASSWGTGGEAFF. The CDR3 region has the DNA TGCGCCAGCAGCTGGGGGACAGGCGGTGAAGCTTTCTTT.

CDR3 in amino acids: CASSSRGTLHYEQYF. CDR3 DNA: TGTGCCAGCAGTTCAAGGGGGACCCTACACTACGAGCAGTACTTC. The V and J genes are TRBV27 and TRBJ2-7; D is perhaps TRBD1 (6 bases). Trimming removed 4 bases from V and 3 bases from J, with 16 bases in between. Looked up from germline, CDR1 is MNHEY and CDR2 is SMNVEV (reference sequence). The CDR3 extends over 15 amino acids.

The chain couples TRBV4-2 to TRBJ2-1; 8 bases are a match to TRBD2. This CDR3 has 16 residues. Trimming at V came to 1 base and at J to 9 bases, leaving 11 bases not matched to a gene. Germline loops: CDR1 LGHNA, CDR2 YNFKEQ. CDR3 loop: CASSQVGPGGHGEQFF. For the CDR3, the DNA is TGTGCCAGCAGCCAAGTCGGCCCGGGGGGGCACGGTGAGCAGTTCTTC.

The DNA of the CDR3 is TGTGCCAGTAAAGGGGGAGTGAACACTGAAGCTTTCTTT. Protein sequence: CASKGGVNTEAFF. The V gene is TRBV19, the J gene TRBJ1-1; the D gene is possibly TRBD1 (6 bases). This CDR3 has 13 amino acids. Looked up from germline, CDR1 is LNHDA and CDR2 is SQIVND (reference sequence). The V end was cut by 7 bases, the J end by 0 bases, with 9 bases between.

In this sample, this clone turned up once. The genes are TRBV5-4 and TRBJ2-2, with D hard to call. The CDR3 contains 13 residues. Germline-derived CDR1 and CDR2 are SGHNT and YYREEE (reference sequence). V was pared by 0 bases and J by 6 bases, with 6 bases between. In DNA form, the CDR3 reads TGTGCCAGCAGCTTGGCTCCCGCCGGGGAGCTGTTTTTT. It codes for CASSLAPAGELFF.

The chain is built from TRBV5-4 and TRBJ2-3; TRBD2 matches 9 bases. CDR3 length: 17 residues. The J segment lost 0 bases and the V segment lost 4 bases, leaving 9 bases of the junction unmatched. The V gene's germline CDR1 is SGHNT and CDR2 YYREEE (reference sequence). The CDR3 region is CASSQGSSGGSTDTQYF. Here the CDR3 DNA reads TGTGCCAGCAGCCAGGGGTCCAGCGGGGGGAGCACAGATACGCAGTATTTT.

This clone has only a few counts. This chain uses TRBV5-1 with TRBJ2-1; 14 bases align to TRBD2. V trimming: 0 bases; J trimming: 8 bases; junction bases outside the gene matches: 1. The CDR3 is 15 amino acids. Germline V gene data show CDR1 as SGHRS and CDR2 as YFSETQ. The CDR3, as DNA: TGCGCCAGCAGCTTGGGACTAGCGGGAGGGGATGAGCAGTTCTTC. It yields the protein CASSLGLAGGDEQFF. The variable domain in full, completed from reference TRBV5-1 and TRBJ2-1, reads KAGVTQTPRYLIKTRGQQVTLSCSPISGHRSVSWYQQTPGQGLQFLFEYFSETQRNKGNFPGRFSGRQFSNSRSEMNVSTLELGDSALYLCASSLGLAGGDEQFFGPGTRLTVL.

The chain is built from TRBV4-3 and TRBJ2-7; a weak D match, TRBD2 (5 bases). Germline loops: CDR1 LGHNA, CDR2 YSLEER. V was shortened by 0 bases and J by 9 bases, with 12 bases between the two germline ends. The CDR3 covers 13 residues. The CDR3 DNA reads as TGCGCCAGCAGCCAAGATCGAGCGGAAGCGCAGTACTTC. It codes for CASSQDRAEAQYF.

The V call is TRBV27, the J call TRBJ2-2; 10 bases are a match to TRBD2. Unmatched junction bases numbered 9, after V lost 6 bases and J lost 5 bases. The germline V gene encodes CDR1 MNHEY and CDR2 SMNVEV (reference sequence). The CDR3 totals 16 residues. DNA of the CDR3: TGTGCCAGCAGGCCTCTAGCGGGAGTTGGTACCGGGGAGCTGTTTTTT. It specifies CASRPLAGVGTGELFF.

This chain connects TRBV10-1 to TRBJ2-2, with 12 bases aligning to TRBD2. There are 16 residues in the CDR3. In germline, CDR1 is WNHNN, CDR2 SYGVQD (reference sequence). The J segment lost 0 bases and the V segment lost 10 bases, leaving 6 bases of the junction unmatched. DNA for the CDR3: TGCGCCACTCCGACTAGCGGGGGTGCGAACACCGGGGAGCTGTTTTTT. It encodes CATPTSGGANTGELFF.

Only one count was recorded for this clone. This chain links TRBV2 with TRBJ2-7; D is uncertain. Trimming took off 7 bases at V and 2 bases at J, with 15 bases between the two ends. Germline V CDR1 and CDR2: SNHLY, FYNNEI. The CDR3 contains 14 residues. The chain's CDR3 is CASTNWAGAYEQYF. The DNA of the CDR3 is TGTGCCAGCACCAATTGGGCAGGTGCCTACGAGCAGTACTTC.

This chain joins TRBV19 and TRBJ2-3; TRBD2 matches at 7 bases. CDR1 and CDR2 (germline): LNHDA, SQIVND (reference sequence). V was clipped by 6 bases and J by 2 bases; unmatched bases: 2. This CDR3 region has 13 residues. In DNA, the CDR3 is TGTGCCAGTAGAGCGGGGCTCACAGATACGCAGTATTTT. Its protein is CASRAGLTDTQYF. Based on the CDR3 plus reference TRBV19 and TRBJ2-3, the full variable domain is DGGITQSPKYLFRKEGQNVTLSCEQNLNHDAMYWYRQDPGQGLRLIYYSQIVNDFQKGDIAEGYSVSREKKESFPLTVTSAQKNPTAFYLCASRAGLTDTQYFGPGTRLTVL.

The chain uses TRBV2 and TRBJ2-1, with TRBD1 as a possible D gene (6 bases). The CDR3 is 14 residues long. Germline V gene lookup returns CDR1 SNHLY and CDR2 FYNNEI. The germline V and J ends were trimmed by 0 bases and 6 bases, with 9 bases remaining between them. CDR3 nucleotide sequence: TGTGCCAGCAGTGAAGCCGTACAGGGCAATGAGCAGTTCTTC. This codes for CASSEAVQGNEQFF.

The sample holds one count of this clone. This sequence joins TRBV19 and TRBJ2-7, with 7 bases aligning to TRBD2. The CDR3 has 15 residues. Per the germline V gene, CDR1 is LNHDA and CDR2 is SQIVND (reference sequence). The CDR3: CALSTRGDDAGEQYF. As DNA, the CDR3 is TGTGCTCTCTCAACTCGGGGGGATGATGCTGGGGAGCAGTACTTC.

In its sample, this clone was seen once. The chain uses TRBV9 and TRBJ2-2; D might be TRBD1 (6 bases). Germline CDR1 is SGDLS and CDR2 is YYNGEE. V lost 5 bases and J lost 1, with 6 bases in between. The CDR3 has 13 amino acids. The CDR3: CASRGQNTGELFF. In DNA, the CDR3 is TGTGCCAGCAGGGGACAGAACACCGGGGAGCTGTTTTTT. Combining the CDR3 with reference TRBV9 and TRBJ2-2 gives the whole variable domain DSGVTQTPKHLITATGQRVTLRCSPRSGDLSVYWYQQSLDQGLQFLIQYYNGEERAKGNILERFSAQQFPDLHSELNLSSLELGDSALYFCASRGQNTGELFFGEGSRLTVL.

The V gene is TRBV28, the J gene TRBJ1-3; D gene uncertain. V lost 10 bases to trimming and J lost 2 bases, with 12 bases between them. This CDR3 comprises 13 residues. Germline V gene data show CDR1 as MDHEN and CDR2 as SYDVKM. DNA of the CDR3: TGTGCCACCCGGGAGGCCGCTGGAAACACCATATATTTT. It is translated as CATREAAGNTIYF. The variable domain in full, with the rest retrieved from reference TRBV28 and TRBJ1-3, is DVKVTQSSRYLVKRTGEKVFLECVQDMDHENMFWYRQDPGLGLRLIYFSYDVKMKEKGDIPEGYSVSREKKERFSLILESASTNQTSMYLCATREAAGNTIYFGEGSWLTVV.

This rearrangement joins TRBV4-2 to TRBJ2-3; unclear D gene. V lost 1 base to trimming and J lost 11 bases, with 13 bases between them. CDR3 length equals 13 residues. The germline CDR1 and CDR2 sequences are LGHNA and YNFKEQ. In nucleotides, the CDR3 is TGTGCCAGCAGCCAAGGTGAGAAGGAGATGCAGTATTTT. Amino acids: CASSQGEKEMQYF.

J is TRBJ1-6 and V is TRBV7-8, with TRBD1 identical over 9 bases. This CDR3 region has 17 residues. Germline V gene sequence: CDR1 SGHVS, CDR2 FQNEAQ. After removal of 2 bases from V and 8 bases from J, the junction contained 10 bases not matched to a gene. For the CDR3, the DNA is TGTGCCAGCAGCTTATTTCGGGACAGGGCTATCGATTCACCCCTCCACTTT. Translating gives CASSLFRDRAIDSPLHF.

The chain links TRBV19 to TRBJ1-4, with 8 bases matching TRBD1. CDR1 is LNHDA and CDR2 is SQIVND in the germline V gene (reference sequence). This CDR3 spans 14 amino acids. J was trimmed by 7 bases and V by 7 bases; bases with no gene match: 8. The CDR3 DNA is TGTGCCAGTACCTCCCCGGACAGGGTTGAAAAACTGTTTTTT. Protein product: CASTSPDRVEKLFF.

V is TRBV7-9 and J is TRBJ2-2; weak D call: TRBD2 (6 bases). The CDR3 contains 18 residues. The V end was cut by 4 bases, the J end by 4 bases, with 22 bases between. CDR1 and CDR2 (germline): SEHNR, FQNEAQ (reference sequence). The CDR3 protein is CASSSNQLMWGGTGELFF. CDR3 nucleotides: TGTGCCAGCAGCTCCAATCAATTGATGTGGGGAGGCACCGGGGAGCTGTTTTTT.

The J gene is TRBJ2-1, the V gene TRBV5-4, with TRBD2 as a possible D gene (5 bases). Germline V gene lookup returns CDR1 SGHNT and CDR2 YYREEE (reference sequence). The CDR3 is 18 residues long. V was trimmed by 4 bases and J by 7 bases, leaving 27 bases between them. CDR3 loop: CASSGREGVHLAVNEQFF. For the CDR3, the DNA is TGTGCCAGCAGCGGACGCGAGGGAGTTCACTTGGCGGTAAATGAGCAGTTCTTC. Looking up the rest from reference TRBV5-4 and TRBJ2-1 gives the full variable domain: ETGVTQSPTHLIKTRGQQVTLRCSSQSGHNTVSWYQQALGQGPQFIFQYYREEENGRGNFPPRFSGLQFPNYSSELNVNALELDDSALYLCASSGREGVHLAVNEQFFGPGTRLTVL.

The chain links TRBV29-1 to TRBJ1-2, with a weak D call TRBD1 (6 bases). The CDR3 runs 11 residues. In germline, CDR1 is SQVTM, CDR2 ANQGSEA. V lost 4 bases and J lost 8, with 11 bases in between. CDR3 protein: CSVVRQAGYTF. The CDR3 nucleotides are TGCAGCGTTGTGAGACAGGCGGGCTACACCTTC.

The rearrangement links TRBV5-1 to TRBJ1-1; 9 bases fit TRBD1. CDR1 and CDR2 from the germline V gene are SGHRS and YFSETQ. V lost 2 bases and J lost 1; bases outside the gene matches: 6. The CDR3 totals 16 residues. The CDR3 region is CASSFTGGAGNTEAFF. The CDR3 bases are TGCGCCAGCAGCTTTACAGGGGGCGCCGGGAACACTGAAGCTTTCTTT.

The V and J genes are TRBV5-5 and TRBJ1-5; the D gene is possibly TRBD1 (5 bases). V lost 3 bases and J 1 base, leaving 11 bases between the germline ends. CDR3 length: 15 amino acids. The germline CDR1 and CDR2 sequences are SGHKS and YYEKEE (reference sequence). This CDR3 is CASSWAPGSNQPQHF. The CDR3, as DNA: TGTGCCAGCAGCTGGGCCCCAGGGAGCAATCAGCCCCAGCATTTT.

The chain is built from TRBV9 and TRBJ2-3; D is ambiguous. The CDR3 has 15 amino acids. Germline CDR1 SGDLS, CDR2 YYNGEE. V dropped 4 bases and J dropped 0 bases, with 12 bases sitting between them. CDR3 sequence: CASSPLSVSTDTQYF. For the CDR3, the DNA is TGTGCCAGCAGCCCATTGAGTGTGAGCACAGATACGCAGTATTTT.

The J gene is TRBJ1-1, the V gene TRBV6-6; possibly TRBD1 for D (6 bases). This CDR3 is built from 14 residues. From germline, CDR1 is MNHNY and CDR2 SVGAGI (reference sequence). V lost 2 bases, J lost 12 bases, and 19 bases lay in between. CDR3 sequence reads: CASSYPEGGIGTFF. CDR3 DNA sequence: TGTGCCAGCAGTTACCCTGAAGGGGGAATCGGAACTTTCTTT.

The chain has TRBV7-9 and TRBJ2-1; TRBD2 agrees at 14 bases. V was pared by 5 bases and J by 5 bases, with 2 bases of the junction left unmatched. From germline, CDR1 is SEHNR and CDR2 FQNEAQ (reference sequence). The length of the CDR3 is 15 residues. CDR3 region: CASSPTSGRDNEQFF. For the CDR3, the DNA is TGTGCCAGCAGCCCGACTAGCGGGAGGGACAATGAGCAGTTCTTC.